This passage covers 13 T cell receptor beta chains from one sample sequenced in a study of molecular identifiers for immune sequencing clone quantification. MiXCR, run by TCRdb on the PCR reads, gives a single entry per CDR3 protein. The sample yields about 640,000 distinct CDR3 sequences, around 20% seen once. Sequenced input: naive CD8+ T cells from blood, with Jurkat cell RNA spiked in. Described subset: FACS-sorted CD8+CD4-CCR7+CD45RA+ naive T cells. These receptors all stem from a human donor in good health. Some libraries in this study had Jurkat cell RNA spiked in.

This clonotype has at least ten counts. J is TRBJ2-3 and V is TRBV4-1, with D uncertain. The CDR3 is made up of 14 amino acids. Looked up from germline, CDR1 is MGHRA and CDR2 is YSYEKL. The V gene lost 2 bases and the J gene lost 0 bases, with 6 bases spanning the gap. The CDR3 DNA reads as TGCGCCAGCAGCCAACCATCTAGCACAGATACGCAGTATTTT. Protein product: CASSQPSSTDTQYF.

The CDR3 sequence is CASSLGVGNTEAFF. CDR3 coding DNA: TGTGCCAGCAGCTTAGGGGTCGGGAACACTGAAGCTTTCTTT. This chain links TRBV13 with TRBJ1-1; D is unresolved. Per the germline V gene, CDR1 is PRHDT and CDR2 is FYEKMQ (reference sequence). The CDR3 runs to 14 residues. Trimming left V 0 bases short and J 1 base short, with 6 bases between.

This clonotype was seen at least ten times. The chain combines TRBV11-2 with TRBJ2-1; no firm D call. The CDR3 has 14 amino acids. Germline V gives CDR1 SGHAT, CDR2 FQNNGV. V was cut by 2 bases and J by 0 bases, with 5 bases left in between. The CDR3 protein is CASSLTASYNEQFF. The CDR3 DNA follows: TGTGCCAGCAGCTTAACAGCCTCCTACAATGAGCAGTTCTTC.

At least ten counts were recorded for this clonotype. This rearrangement joins TRBV20-1 to TRBJ2-3; 10 bases fit TRBD1. Germline V lookup: CDR1 DFQATT, CDR2 SNEGSKA (reference sequence). The CDR3 consists of 13 residues. With 5 bases clipped from V and 6 bases from J, the junction kept 5 bases outside the gene matches. The CDR3 nucleotides are TGCAGTGCTCCGGGACAGGGGCAGGATACGCAGTATTTT. Translated: CSAPGQGQDTQYF.

The table lists this clonotype with many counts. The chain carries TRBV12-3 or TRBV12-4 and TRBJ2-3; 12 positions agree with TRBD2. This CDR3 region has 17 residues. The trim removed 6 bases at V and 5 bases at J, leaving 12 bases unmatched. Here the CDR3 DNA reads TGTGCCAGCAGCCTCGTGCTAGCGGGGGGGCCTTTAGATACGCAGTATTTT. Protein sequence: CASSLVLAGGPLDTQYF.

In this sample, this clonotype turned up many times. The V gene is TRBV15, the J gene TRBJ1-1; D gene unclear. This CDR3 is built from 14 residues. CDR1 and CDR2 (germline): LNHNV, YYDKDF (reference sequence). V lost 0 bases and J lost 3, with 8 bases in between. This CDR3 reads CATSRDSGYTEAFF. In DNA form, the CDR3 reads TGTGCCACCAGCAGAGATAGCGGGTACACTGAAGCTTTCTTT.

This clonotype came up many times. The genes are TRBV28 and TRBJ2-3; no firm D call. Per germline, CDR1 MDHEN and CDR2 SYDVKM. With 3 bases removed from V and 2 bases from J, the gap between germline ends came to 9 bases. The CDR3 covers 14 residues. The CDR3 nucleotides are TGTGCCAGCAGTTTGCTTGCTATCACAGATACGCAGTATTTT. Translation gives CASSLLAITDTQYF.

At least ten counts were recorded for this clonotype. This rearrangement joins TRBV20-1 to TRBJ2-7; D is possibly TRBD2 (6 bases). V lost 5 bases to trimming and J lost 1 base, with 12 bases between them. The germline V gene has CDR1 DFQATT and CDR2 SNEGSKA (reference sequence). This CDR3 spans 13 amino acids. The CDR3 sequence: CSAPDGGSYEQYF. Here the CDR3 DNA reads TGCAGTGCTCCGGACGGGGGATCCTACGAGCAGTACTTC.

A remark on this clonotype: The junction and the germline gene differ at one end; a read error may be behind it. Here the CDR3 DNA reads TGCGCCAGCAGCTTCCTGACTAGCGCAGATGCGCAGTATTTT. Translated: CASSFLTSADAQYF. This chain links TRBV7-8 with TRBJ2-3; 8 bases are shared with TRBD2. Germline CDR1 SGHVS, CDR2 FQNEAQ. CDR3 length equals 14 residues.

At least ten counts were recorded for this clonotype. The rearrangement joins TRBV7-9 to TRBJ2-3; D not resolved. The CDR3 sequence is 16 residues long. Germline CDR1 reads SEHNR; CDR2 reads FQNEAQ (reference sequence). V lost 5 bases and J lost 1, with 16 bases in between. CDR3 region: CASSAVVRSGTDTQYF. DNA for the CDR3: TGTGCCAGCAGCGCAGTGGTACGGTCGGGCACAGATACGCAGTATTTT.

Turning to this clonotype: A read error may be the cause here, since a much bigger clone is one base away. The rearrangement joins TRBV11-2 to TRBJ2-7; D unclear. Germline assignment: CDR1 SGHAT and CDR2 FQNNGV. With 5 bases removed from V and 5 bases from J, the gap between germline ends came to 10 bases. There are 12 residues in the CDR3. CDR3 DNA sequence: TGTGCCAGCAGCCCCTTCACGCACGAGCAGTACTTC. Protein: CASSPFTHEQYF.

The rearrangement links TRBV27 to TRBJ2-1, with D possibly matching TRBD2 (5 bases). Germline CDR1 is MNHEY and CDR2 is SMNVEV (reference sequence). The V gene lost 6 bases and the J gene lost 2 bases, with 17 bases spanning the gap. CDR3 length: 16 amino acids. CDR3 residues: CASSTLESLAYNEQFF. CDR3 in DNA: TGTGCCAGCAGCACACTAGAGAGTTTAGCCTACAATGAGCAGTTCTTC.

As regards this clonotype: The conserved closing phenylalanine or tryptophan is absent in this CDR3, likely reflecting a read error. This chain connects TRBV6-5 to TRBJ2-7; D unclear. Trimming shortened V by 2 bases and J by 7 bases, and 27 bases separated the two germline ends. Germline-derived CDR1 and CDR2 are MNHEY and SVGAGI. CDR3 size: 18 residues. This CDR3 is CASSYTVGFGDTVREQYS. As DNA, the CDR3 is TGTGCCAGCAGTTACACGGTAGGTTTCGGCGACACAGTGAGGGAGCAGTACTCC.